The subject of this entry is one T cell receptor beta chain. Its antigen specificity is not known. This may be a read error: a much more frequent sequence differs by one nucleotide. Starting from 450 to 500 ng total RNA, TCRbeta-specific cDNA was produced by reverse transcription with a constant-region primer and ProtoScript II reverse transcriptase. Construction of the TCRbeta libraries relied on three nested rounds of multiplex PCR, following a slightly modified ARM-PCR procedure. Each of the first two PCR rounds ran for around 9 cycles and used multiplex TRBV1-TRBV30 forward primers together with a Cbeta reverse primer. Sample barcodes and Illumina adapters were added in a final 25-cycle PCR with Deep VentR polymerase. Before sequencing, amplicons between 200 and 500 bp were purified from gel using a QIAquick gel extraction kit. The TCRbeta amplicons were sequenced with 250-bp paired-end reads on an Illumina HiSeq 2500. In the original analysis: Reads were quality-trimmed with Trimmomatic v0.33, and paired reads were merged with FLASH v1.2.11 to recover full CDR3 sequences. V, D and J germline segments were assigned to the rearranged TCRbeta sequences using MiGEC v1.2.1b. VDJtools v1.0.0 computed clonotype statistics and Shannon-Wiener diversity indices. To cut down on sampling bias, every analysis after diversity analysis relied on just the 250 most abundant clonotypes from each sample. Using fastp at Q25 and MiXCR, TCRdb reprocessed the public reads and kept productive beta chains. Rows with one shared CDR3 protein collapse into an entry with the most common genes and DNA. The V and J calls shown here were made by TCRdb, not taken from the authors' results. The sample data list about 210,000 distinct CDR3 sequences, and 70% to 90% of these were observed just once. Roughly 18% of the sample goes to the ten largest clones.

Spanning cysteine to phenylalanine, the CDR3 consists of 18 amino acids. Only the CDR3 region is kept as DNA, spanning 54 bases read in frame from base 1. CDR1 MNHEY and CDR2 SVGEGT were looked up in the germline V gene. Without any cell sorting, total RNA and DNA were co-extracted from roughly 20-30 mg of bulk tissue using the AllPrep DNA/RNA mini kit. Surgical resection was performed in China between November 2015 and early 2016 on 5 or 6 patients with histopathologically diagnosed primary liver carcinoma. At the time of sampling, the patients were treatment-naive and had chronic HBV infection. Five spatially separated regions were sampled per tumor: superior, inferior, left-lateral and right-lateral poles, plus the tumor centre. More than 75% viable tumor cells were found by histology in every tumor sample. Fresh tumor and adjacent tissue pieces were bisected, with one half stored in RNAlater at -80 degrees C and the other half sent for histology.

The data stem from a study of tumor-infiltrating lymphocytes in primary liver carcinoma (dated by TCRdb to 2015 to 2018). With regard to the full study: Of the five patients, three men and two women aged 30 to 69 years, four had hepatocellular carcinoma and one had combined HCC and intrahepatic cholangiocarcinoma. The tumors of the five patients were staged as T1-T3 N0M0, with maximum diameters ranging from 4.2 to 10 cm. Samples yielded roughly 3.65 to 7.5 million productive TCRbeta reads; read depth did not differ significantly between tissue types. Across five regions of each liver tumor, along with adjacent normal tissue and blood, the study brought together TCRbeta repertoire sequencing, expression microarrays and whole-exome sequencing. A total of 35 or so specimens from 5 patients went through TCRbeta repertoire sequencing, namely 25 tumor regions, 5 adjacent noncancerous liver tissues and 5 peripheral blood samples. The 25 to 30 tumor region samples were profiled with Agilent mRNA microarrays so that TCRbeta repertoire diversity could be related to the local molecular phenotype. Technical replicate repertoires showed high reproducibility, with mean shared-clone rates approximately 0.89 and correlation coefficients above 0.98. The paper's findings and limits, for the study overall: Compared with blood, tumors had a significantly larger share of the repertoire taken up by the top 250 clones (p = 0.039). Only the TCR beta chain was sequenced, so true repertoire diversity is likely underestimated because unpaired alpha chains were not captured. Only four or five patients were included in the study, and the authors note that the findings should be validated in a larger study. Because the samples were bulk and unsorted, CD4+ and CD8+ T cell repertoires could not be compared. Only roughly 7.5-24% of top clones appeared in all five regions of a tumor, which suggests that tumor-infiltrating T cells are spatially heterogeneous. Consistent with antigen-driven expansion, pairs of tumor regions showed higher repertoire overlap (mean around 36%) than either tumor-adjacent pairs (around 17%) or tumor-blood pairs (roughly 15%).

The clonotype comes from a man aged 35-49 years with primary liver carcinoma and hepatitis B virus infection. Sequencing was carried out using tumor tissue from primary liver carcinoma. The V and J genes are TRBV6-2 or TRBV6-3 and TRBJ2-1, and 10 junctional nucleotides match TRBD2. This receptor has the CDR3 CASSSPASGSVERGELFF. The DNA reads TGTGCCAGCAGTTCCCCGGCTAGCGGGAGTGTAGAGAGGGGTGAGCTGTTCTTC.